The 16 T cell receptor beta chains in this list originate from one sample, sequenced in a study of cytomegalovirus exposure and HLA in healthy donors. The PCR ran on 60 Vbeta and 13 Jbeta primers. Assay: immunoSEQ multiplex PCR; the TCRdb copy retains only in-frame clones and omits some. The sample holds a few hundred thousand clones; roughly 70% are singletons and the top ten take approximately 1.9%. Sequenced input: PBMCs. These receptors originate from a woman aged 25 to 39 in good health and CMV-seronegative.

The genes are TRBV5-1 and TRBJ2-7; D not certain. CDR3 length: 16 amino acids. The V end lost 4 bases, the J end lost 0 bases, and 17 bases lay between the germline ends. Germline V lookup: CDR1 SGHRS, CDR2 YFSETQ. The chain's CDR3 is CASSPSLFRSSYEQYF. CDR3 coding DNA: TGCGCCAGCAGCCCTTCCCTCTTTAGGAGCTCCTACGAGCAGTACTTC.

The rearrangement uses TRBV9 and TRBJ2-2; tentatively, D is TRBD2 (5 bases). The CDR3 length is 17 residues. V lost 0 bases and J lost 4, with 16 bases in between. Germline-derived CDR1 and CDR2 are SGDLS and YYNGEE. The DNA for the CDR3 is TGTGCCAGCAGCGTAGATCATTTCCGGAGGACCACCGGGGAGCTGTTTTTT. This codes for CASSVDHFRRTTGELFF.

This clone appeared a few times. The chain employs TRBV6-1 and TRBJ2-5, with 12 bases that match TRBD1. Germline CDR1 MNHNS, CDR2 SASEGT. The CDR3 spans 16 residues. V was clipped by 2 bases and J by 6 bases; unmatched bases: 7. CDR3 amino acids: CASSEMGTGGWKTQYF. In nucleotides, the CDR3 is TGTGCCAGCAGTGAAATGGGGACAGGGGGCTGGAAGACCCAGTACTTC.

The chain couples TRBV5-6 to TRBJ2-2, with a tentative D call TRBD1 (5 bases). Germline V gene sequence: CDR1 SGHDT, CDR2 YYEEEE. This CDR3 contains 18 residues. The V end was cut by 3 bases, the J end by 3 bases, with 21 bases between. CDR3 residues: CASSSLAGQGPYTGELFF. The CDR3 region has the DNA TGTGCCAGCAGCTCCCTTGCCGGGCAGGGCCCCTACACCGGGGAGCTGTTTTTT. Complete variable domain (other parts from reference TRBV5-6 and TRBJ2-2): DAGVTQSPTHLIKTRGQQVTLRCSPKSGHDTVSWYQQALGQGPQFIFQYYEEEERQRGNFPDRFSGHQFPNYSSELNVNALLLGDSALYLCASSSLAGQGPYTGELFFGEGSRLTVL.

A single count supports this clone. This sequence joins TRBV27 and TRBJ1-1; 8 positions agree with TRBD1. Germline CDR1 and CDR2: MNHEY and SMNVEV (reference sequence). CDR3 length: 16 residues. V lost 5 bases and J lost 4; bases outside the gene matches: 12. The CDR3 sequence: CASSPTGGIVFTEAFF. In nucleotides, the CDR3 is TGTGCCAGCAGTCCCACAGGGGGTATAGTGTTCACTGAAGCTTTCTTT.

The chain has TRBV19 and TRBJ2-1; tentatively, D is TRBD1 (6 bases). There are 14 residues in the CDR3. The germline CDR1 and CDR2 sequences are LNHDA and SQIVND (reference sequence). V lost 6 bases and J lost 9, with 18 bases in between. CDR3 DNA: TGTGCCAGTAGAGGACAGAGGGGCGGAATTGAGCAGTTCTTC. Its translation: CASRGQRGGIEQFF.

This chain connects TRBV6-6 to TRBJ2-1; possible D gene TRBD2, 5 bases. Germline values: CDR1 MNHNY, CDR2 SVGAGI (reference sequence). Trimming left V 8 bases short and J 0 bases short, with 11 bases between. The CDR3 extends over 14 amino acids. CDR3 coding DNA: TGTGCCAGCTGCAGACGGGACTCCTACAATGAGCAGTTCTTC. Its translation: CASCRRDSYNEQFF.

The gene calls are TRBV7-6 and TRBJ2-2; 7 nucleotides line up with TRBD2. The CDR3 is made up of 17 amino acids. Germline CDR1 reads SGHVS; CDR2 reads FNYEAQ. The trim removed 0 bases at V and 3 bases at J, leaving 7 bases unmatched. The CDR3 DNA reads as TGTGCCAGCAGCTTAGCAGAGGCGGGAGTTCACACCGGGGAGCTGTTTTTT. Encoded protein: CASSLAEAGVHTGELFF. Full variable domain (rest looked up from reference TRBV7-6 and TRBJ2-2): GAGVSQSPRYKVTKRGQDVALRCDPISGHVSLYWYRQALGQGPEFLTYFNYEAQQDKSGLPNDRFSAERPEGSISTLTIQRTEQRDSAMYRCASSLAEAGVHTGELFFGEGSRLTVL.

This chain uses TRBV5-1 with TRBJ2-5; weak D call: TRBD2 (6 bases). Near its end, the DNA agrees better with TRBJ2-7, so the J call may be wrong. This CDR3 region has 14 residues. The V gene's germline CDR1 is SGHRS and CDR2 YFSETQ. The CDR3 here is CASSTGTGGNEQYF. CDR3 DNA: TGCGCCAGTAGTACCGGGACCGGGGGTAACGAGCAGTACTTC.

This clone came up a few times. The V gene is TRBV13, the J gene TRBJ1-1, with D possibly being TRBD1 (6 bases). Per the germline V gene, CDR1 is PRHDT and CDR2 is FYEKMQ (reference sequence). The CDR3 is 17 amino acids. The V end was cut by 5 bases, the J end by 0 bases, with 19 bases between. Here the CDR3 reads CASSNDDPGQVNTEAFF. The CDR3 DNA sequence: TGTGCCAGCAGCAACGATGATCCGGGACAAGTGAACACTGAAGCTTTCTTT.

The chain has TRBV6-5 and TRBJ2-1, with TRBD2 as a possible D gene (5 bases). CDR1 MNHEY and CDR2 SVGAGI come from the germline V gene. V dropped 0 bases and J dropped 6 bases, with 9 bases sitting between them. The CDR3 has 14 residues. The CDR3 spells CASSYSRGRNEQFF. DNA of the CDR3: TGTGCCAGCAGTTACTCACGGGGTCGCAATGAGCAGTTCTTC.

The CDR3 spells CARSLLPAGYYEQYF. The CDR3 nucleotides read TGTGCCAGATCCCTTCTTCCAGCGGGATACTACGAGCAGTACTTC. The V call is TRBV6-4, the J call TRBJ2-7; 7 bases map to TRBD2. The CDR3 length is 15 residues. The germline V gene encodes CDR1 MRHNA and CDR2 SNTAGT. J lost 3 bases, V lost 9 bases, and 14 bases had no gene match.

The rearrangement joins TRBV7-8 to TRBJ1-2; D is possibly TRBD1 (5 bases). This CDR3 region has 13 residues. Germline values: CDR1 SGHVS, CDR2 FQNEAQ. The V and J ends lost 5 bases and 3 bases respectively, with 10 bases between them. CDR3 bases: TGTGCCAGCAGCCCCGACAGAGACTATGGCTACACCTTC. Translated: CASSPDRDYGYTF.

To note about this clone: The junction shows a germline mismatch at one end, possibly a read error. V gene TRBV7-7 combines with J gene TRBJ2-3; 7 nucleotides agree with TRBD2. Germline CDR1 and CDR2: SSHAT and FNYEAQ (reference sequence). This CDR3 region has 13 residues. The CDR3 spells CASSPGGGDTQYF. The CDR3 DNA reads TGTGCTAGCAGCCCTGGGGGAGGGGATACGCAGTATTTT.

This clone was seen a single time. The genes are TRBV6-5 and TRBJ2-5; 7 bases map to TRBD1. The CDR3 covers 15 residues. V gave up 6 bases and J gave up 5 bases; unmatched junction bases: 12. Germline CDR1 MNHEY, CDR2 SVGAGI. CDR3 residues: CASSPTGKLGETQYF. The DNA for the CDR3 is TGTGCCAGCAGCCCGACAGGGAAGTTGGGCGAGACCCAGTACTTC.

CDR3 loop: CASSPAPGLAGNEQFF. In DNA, the CDR3 is TGTGCCAGCAGCCCAGCCCCGGGACTAGCGGGCAATGAGCAGTTCTTC. The chain employs TRBV11-2 and TRBJ2-1, with TRBD2 matching 12 bases. The germline CDR1 and CDR2 sequences are SGHAT and FQNNGV. The CDR3 covers 16 residues. J was trimmed by 6 bases and V by 5 bases; bases with no gene match: 8.